What follows are 25 T cell receptor beta chains derived from one specimen sequenced in a study of cytomegalovirus exposure and HLA in healthy donors. PCR used 60 Vbeta primers and 13 Jbeta primers. The data were produced by immunoSEQ multiplex PCR, yet TCRdb's version contains in-frame clones alone and is incomplete. Counted here are about 92,000 clones, approximately 85% occurring once; the ten biggest clones make up around 6%. The sequencing sample was made of PBMCs. The receptors here all came from a woman aged 18-29 years in good health and CMV-seropositive.

V and J are TRBV29-1 and TRBJ2-1; D is possibly TRBD2 (5 bases). The germline V gene encodes CDR1 SQVTM and CDR2 ANQGSEA. This CDR3 has 14 residues. V was trimmed by 6 bases and J by 0 bases, leaving 12 bases between them. The CDR3 spells CSVTLVISYNEQFF. The CDR3 nucleotides read TGCAGCGTGACACTAGTTATCTCCTACAATGAGCAGTTCTTC.

The chain carries TRBV5-4 and TRBJ2-7, with a possible D match to TRBD1 (6 bases). The CDR3 totals 14 residues. Trimming left V 4 bases short and J 2 bases short, with 13 bases between. CDR1 SGHNT and CDR2 YYREEE come from the germline V gene (reference sequence). The CDR3: CASSPGTNAYEQYF. DNA of the CDR3: TGTGCCAGCAGCCCCGGGACAAACGCCTACGAGCAGTACTTC. The full variable domain, in which reference TRBV5-4 and TRBJ2-7 provide the parts outside the CDR3, is ETGVTQSPTHLIKTRGQQVTLRCSSQSGHNTVSWYQQALGQGPQFIFQYYREEENGRGNFPPRFSGLQFPNYSSELNVNALELDDSALYLCASSPGTNAYEQYFGPGTRLTVT.

The chain links TRBV7-9 to TRBJ2-5; a weak D match, TRBD2 (5 bases). The CDR3 sequence is 13 residues long. V lost 3 bases, J lost 2 bases, and 7 bases lay in between. Germline V gene sequence: CDR1 SEHNR, CDR2 FQNEAQ (reference sequence). The CDR3 coding sequence is TGTGCCAGCAGCTTCCGGGAACAAGAGACCCAGTACTTC. This gives the protein CASSFREQETQYF.

The chain is built from TRBV28 and TRBJ1-3, with 9 nucleotides matching TRBD1. V dropped 6 bases and J dropped 6; count of bases not matched to a gene: 12. Germline loops: CDR1 MDHEN, CDR2 SYDVKM. CDR3 size: 16 residues. The CDR3 bases are TGTGCCAGCAGCCGGGGGGACAGGGTTGTTGTAAACACCATATATTTT. It encodes CASSRGDRVVVNTIYF.

This chain connects TRBV30 to TRBJ2-7; possibly TRBD1 for D (6 bases). V lost 2 bases and J lost 2, with 7 bases in between. The CDR3 is 12 amino acids. Germline V gene sequence: CDR1 GTSNPN, CDR2 SVGIG (reference sequence). CDR3 DNA: TGTGCCTGGAGTACAGGGACCTACGAGCAGTACTTC. This codes for CAWSTGTYEQYF.

The chain carries TRBV4-1 and TRBJ2-1; 7 bases are a match to TRBD2. Trimming took 0 bases from V and 7 from J; bases not matched to a gene: 12. From germline, CDR1 is MGHRA and CDR2 YSYEKL. The CDR3 contains 17 residues. CDR3 DNA: TGCGCCAGCAGCCAAGATTTCAGGACTAGTCTAGGGAATGAGCAGTTCTTC. This gives the protein CASSQDFRTSLGNEQFF.

This clone has just one count. This rearrangement joins TRBV4-2 to TRBJ2-1; 10 nucleotides line up with TRBD1. V trimming: 2 bases; J trimming: 10 bases; junction bases outside the gene matches: 14. This CDR3 has 17 residues. Germline V gene data show CDR1 as LGHNA and CDR2 as YNFKEQ. This CDR3 reads CASSQLFMDRGGWEQFF. The CDR3 nucleotides read TGTGCCAGCAGCCAATTATTCATGGACAGGGGGGGTTGGGAGCAGTTCTTC.

V usage is TRBV5-6 and J usage is TRBJ1-5; maybe TRBD1 (6 bases). Germline CDR1 reads SGHDT; CDR2 reads YYEEEE. The germline V and J ends were trimmed by 2 bases and 3 bases, with 9 bases remaining between them. The CDR3 contains 14 residues. The CDR3 DNA reads TGTGCCAGCAGCTTAGGACAGTCCAATCAGCCCCAGCATTTT. This translates into CASSLGQSNQPQHF.

This rearrangement joins TRBV5-4 to TRBJ2-3; 11 nucleotides align to TRBD2. Germline V lookup: CDR1 SGHNT, CDR2 YYREEE (reference sequence). The V segment lost 4 bases and the J segment 5 bases; nucleotides outside the gene matches: 12. The length of the CDR3 is 17 residues. In DNA, the CDR3 is TGTGCCAGCAGCCCTAAGGGTAGCGGGAGGGCCCTAGATACGCAGTATTTT. It encodes CASSPKGSGRALDTQYF. Supplemented by reference TRBV5-4 and TRBJ2-3, the full variable domain reads ETGVTQSPTHLIKTRGQQVTLRCSSQSGHNTVSWYQQALGQGPQFIFQYYREEENGRGNFPPRFSGLQFPNYSSELNVNALELDDSALYLCASSPKGSGRALDTQYFGPGTRLTVL.

This rearrangement joins TRBV28 to TRBJ1-2, with a tentative D call TRBD1 (5 bases). V was shortened by 4 bases and J by 4 bases, with 7 bases between the two germline ends. CDR1 MDHEN and CDR2 SYDVKM come from the germline V gene. The CDR3 is 12 amino acids. The CDR3 DNA follows: TGTGCCAGCAGTTGGACATCCTATGGCTACACCTTC. Amino acid sequence: CASSWTSYGYTF.

Only one count was recorded for this clone. J is TRBJ1-5 and V is TRBV28; D not certain. The CDR3 is 14 amino acids. The V end was cut by 3 bases, the J end by 1 base, with 7 bases between. The germline gives CDR1 MDHEN, CDR2 SYDVKM. CDR3 sequence: CASSLGESNQPQHF. Written as DNA, the CDR3 is TGTGCCAGCAGTTTGGGAGAGAGCAATCAGCCCCAGCATTTT.

The chain's CDR3 is CASSLFLAGAYEQYF. The CDR3 region has the DNA TGTGCCAGCAGCTTATTCCTAGCGGGAGCCTACGAGCAGTACTTC. The rearrangement uses TRBV13 and TRBJ2-7, with TRBD2 identical over 10 bases. The CDR3 totals 15 residues. J was trimmed by 2 bases and V by 2 bases; bases with no gene match: 3. From germline, CDR1 is PRHDT and CDR2 FYEKMQ (reference sequence). Full variable domain (outside the CDR3, taken from reference TRBV13 and TRBJ2-7): AAGVIQSPRHLIKEKRETATLKCYPIPRHDTVYWYQQGPGQDPQFLISFYEKMQSDKGSIPDRFSAQQFSDYHSELNMSSLELGDSALYFCASSLFLAGAYEQYFGPGTRLTVT.

The CDR3 is CASTVISGAIYEQYF. CDR3 sequence (DNA): TGTGCCAGCACCGTCATTAGCGGGGCGATCTACGAGCAGTACTTC. This chain uses TRBV6-5 with TRBJ2-7; 8 bases are a match to TRBD2. Germline CDR1 reads MNHEY; CDR2 reads SVGAGI. V lost 7 bases and J lost 3; bases outside the gene matches: 11. This CDR3 region has 15 residues.

This chain uses TRBV6-4 with TRBJ2-2; 7 positions agree with TRBD1. V was pared by 7 bases and J by 6 bases, with 8 bases of the junction left unmatched. The V gene's germline CDR1 is MRHNA and CDR2 SNTAGT. The CDR3 loop spans 14 amino acids. Here the CDR3 reads CASTGTAAAGELFF. The CDR3 coding sequence is TGTGCCAGCACTGGGACAGCTGCCGCCGGGGAGCTGTTTTTT.

The genes are TRBV9 and TRBJ1-1; 10 bases line up with TRBD1. Trimming cost V 3 bases and J 10 bases; bases outside gene matches: 9. This CDR3 is built from 14 residues. Looked up from germline, CDR1 is SGDLS and CDR2 is YYNGEE. The CDR3 bases are TGTGCCAGCAGCGGCGGACAGGGGGTGGGGGGAGCTTTCTTT. It specifies CASSGGQGVGGAFF.

The chain employs TRBV5-4 and TRBJ1-3; D uncertain. Trimming cost V 4 bases and J 0 bases, with 14 bases left between them. CDR3 length: 16 amino acids. Germline values: CDR1 SGHNT, CDR2 YYREEE (reference sequence). As DNA, the CDR3 is TGTGCCAGCAGCGAAAGGTCTGCGGGCTCTGGAAACACCATATATTTT. It translates to CASSERSAGSGNTIYF.

This chain connects TRBV6-1 to TRBJ2-5, with TRBD2 matching over 7 bases. There are 15 residues in the CDR3. Germline trimming cut 6 bases from V and 3 bases from J; bases unmatched to any gene: 10. CDR1 is MNHNS, CDR2 SASEGT, per germline. DNA of the CDR3: TGTGCCAGCAGGACGAGACTAGCTCCCGAAGAGACCCAGTACTTC. Its translation is CASRTRLAPEETQYF.

The chain combines TRBV10-2 with TRBJ1-3; D not resolved. The CDR3 has 14 amino acids. V lost 6 bases and J 2 bases, leaving 11 bases between the germline ends. Germline CDR1 reads WSHSY; CDR2 reads SAAADI. Here the CDR3 reads CASRVEVPGNTIYF. In DNA form, the CDR3 reads TGCGCCAGCAGGGTTGAGGTTCCTGGAAACACCATATATTTT.

This clone was seen a handful of times. The chain has TRBV25-1 and TRBJ2-1; 10 bases are shared with TRBD1. The germline gives CDR1 MGHDK, CDR2 SYGVNS. The CDR3 runs 15 residues. V was clipped by 7 bases and J by 9 bases; unmatched bases: 12. The CDR3 bases are TGTGCCAGCACCCATCGAGACAGGGGGCAGGGTGAGCAGTTCTTC. Translation: CASTHRDRGQGEQFF. Using reference TRBV25-1 and TRBJ2-1 for the parts outside the CDR3, the full variable domain is EADIYQTPRYLVIGTGKKITLECSQTMGHDKMYWYQQDPGMELHLIHYSYGVNSTEKGDLSSESTVSRIRTEHFPLTLESARPSHTSQYLCASTHRDRGQGEQFFGPGTRLTVL.

This chain connects TRBV4-1 to TRBJ2-7; 8 bases are a match to TRBD1. The CDR3 sequence is 16 residues long. The germline CDR1 and CDR2 sequences are MGHRA and YSYEKL. The V segment lost 0 bases and the J segment 3 bases; nucleotides outside the gene matches: 7. The CDR3 protein is CASSQELPGGRYEQYF. CDR3 bases: TGCGCCAGCAGCCAAGAACTTCCAGGGGGCCGCTACGAGCAGTACTTC.

A single count supports this clone. V is TRBV18 and J is TRBJ2-1; 7 bases map to TRBD2. This CDR3 has 17 residues. Unmatched junction bases numbered 13, after V lost 3 bases and J lost 5 bases. Per the germline V gene, CDR1 is KGHSH and CDR2 is LQKENI. This CDR3 is CASSPFAPGLLNNEQFF. Written as DNA, the CDR3 is TGTGCCAGCTCACCCTTCGCACCGGGACTACTCAACAATGAGCAGTTCTTC.

V is TRBV14 and J is TRBJ2-5; 8 bases match TRBD2. Trimming cost V 0 bases and J 6 bases; bases outside gene matches: 9. In germline, CDR1 is SGHDN, CDR2 FVKESK. The CDR3 is 16 residues long. CDR3 region: CASSQEIGGAKKTQYF. CDR3 nucleotides: TGTGCCAGCAGCCAAGAGATCGGGGGGGCTAAGAAGACCCAGTACTTC.

The V call is TRBV6-6, the J call TRBJ2-7, with D possibly matching TRBD1 (5 bases). The CDR3 totals 12 residues. Trimming took 5 bases from V and 4 from J, leaving 9 bases between them. CDR1 is MNHNY, CDR2 SVGAGI, per germline (reference sequence). In DNA, the CDR3 is TGTGCCAGCAGTAAAGGGGATTACGAGCAGTACTTC. Its translation: CASSKGDYEQYF.

This sequence joins TRBV5-1 and TRBJ1-4; D might be TRBD1 (5 bases). Trimming cost V 4 bases and J 0 bases, with 16 bases left between them. CDR3 size: 17 residues. CDR1 and CDR2 (germline): SGHRS, YFSETQ. CDR3 amino acids: CASSPYDRLATNEKLFF. DNA of the CDR3: TGCGCCAGCAGCCCGTACGACAGACTGGCAACTAATGAAAAACTGTTTTTT.

The V call is TRBV4-1, the J call TRBJ2-1; 10 bases are a match to TRBD2. The CDR3 sequence is 19 residues long. V trimming: 1 base; J trimming: 3 bases; junction bases outside the gene matches: 12. Germline values: CDR1 MGHRA, CDR2 YSYEKL. CDR3 nucleotide sequence: TGCGCCAGCAGCCAAGGGCTAGCGGGAGTAGCTTTGTTCTACAATGAGCAGTTCTTC. This translates into CASSQGLAGVALFYNEQFF.